This TCR beta chain stems from a study of cytomegalovirus exposure and HLA in healthy donors. Study-wide results and limits: From TCR beta sequences, most subjects' HLA-A and HLA-B alleles were reportedly predicted accurately. CMV serostatus was the only immune exposure information that was available. Later, TCR association rates were found to vary by HLA locus, highest for DRB1 and lowest for HLA-C.

On this clone itself: The antigen is unknown.

The germline gives CDR1 GTSNPN, CDR2 SVGIG (reference sequence). V shed 4 bases, J shed 6 bases, and the junction held 5 bases outside the gene matches. The CDR3 length is 13 residues. With 60 Vbeta and 13 Jbeta primers, the PCR was carried out. The repertoire was sequenced with immunoSEQ multiplex PCR; TCRdb's copy has only in-frame clones and lacks some. The repertoire has 50,000 to 75,000 clones, 80% of them found once; the top ten carry 3.9%. Sequenced: PBMCs. This sequence was found in a woman aged 40 to 55 in good health and CMV-seronegative. This rearrangement joins TRBV30 to TRBJ2-2; 7 nucleotides align to TRBD2. The CDR3 reads CAWIHSGAGELFF. CDR3 sequence (DNA): TGTGCCTGGATTCACAGCGGGGCCGGGGAGCTGTTTTTT.